The entry below gives a single T cell receptor (beta chain) sequence along with its context. Antigen: not known. Full-length variable regions came from constant-region reverse primers plus semi-nested Nested Universal Primer A PCR. From the 5' RACE reads, TCRdb called clonotypes with MiXCR, one entry per CDR3 protein. The sample lists about 46,000 distinct CDR3 sequences, about 28% occurring once. V shed 1 base and J 6 bases; nucleotides not matched to a gene: 6. The CDR3 is 16 residues long. CDR1 is LGHNA and CDR2 is YNFKEQ in the germline V gene. The study's findings and limits: The larger-cohort validation was restricted to a single TCR beta V-J rearrangement rather than whole repertoires.

Naive CD4+ cells had CD25+ Tregs removed. The sequence came from a female donor with breast cancer. The V and J genes are TRBV4-2 and TRBJ2-2; 9 nucleotides align to TRBD2. Sequencing used naive CD4+ T cells sorted from blood. As for subset: naive CD4+ T cells, CD4+CD45RA+CD25-. The CDR3 reads CASSQGLAGNAGELFF. CDR3 sequence (DNA): TGTGCCAGCAGCCAAGGCCTAGCGGGAAATGCCGGGGAGCTGTTTTTT.